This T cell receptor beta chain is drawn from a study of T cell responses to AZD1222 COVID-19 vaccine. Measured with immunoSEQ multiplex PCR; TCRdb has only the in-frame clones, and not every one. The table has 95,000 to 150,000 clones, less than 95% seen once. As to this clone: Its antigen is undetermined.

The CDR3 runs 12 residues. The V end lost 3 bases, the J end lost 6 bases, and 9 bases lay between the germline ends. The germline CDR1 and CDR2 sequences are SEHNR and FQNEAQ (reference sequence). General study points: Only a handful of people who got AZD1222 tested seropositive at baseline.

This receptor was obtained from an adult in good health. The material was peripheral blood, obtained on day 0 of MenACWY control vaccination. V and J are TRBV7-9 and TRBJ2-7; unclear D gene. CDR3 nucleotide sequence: TGTGCCAGCAGCTTCCTCGGGCTCGAGCAGTACGTC. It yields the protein CASSFLGLEQYV.